These 17 T cell receptor beta chains were sequenced from one sample in a study of radiotherapy plus CTLA-4 blockade in lung cancer. TCRdb keeps only in-frame clones here, not all; method: immunoSEQ multiplex PCR. The sample contains around 70,000 clones, about four fifths of which appear only once. The sequenced sample was peripheral blood, obtained from a patient treated with radiotherapy plus ipilimumab. The receptors come from a human donor with non-small cell lung cancer who had a partial response to radiotherapy plus ipilimumab.

The J gene is TRBJ2-1, the V gene TRBV10-3; D not resolved. The CDR3 covers 12 residues. Trimming took 2 bases from V and 8 from J, leaving 7 bases between them. Germline V gene lookup returns CDR1 ENHRY and CDR2 SYGVKD. The CDR3 region has the DNA TGTGCCATCAGTGAGCAGATGGATGAGCAGTTCTTC. Translating it yields CAISEQMDEQFF.

CDR3 DNA: TGTGCCAGCAGCTCGGAGCATAGCAATCAGCCCCAGCATTTT. Amino acids: CASSSEHSNQPQHF. The chain is built from TRBV28 and TRBJ1-5; D is ambiguous. Trimming pared 6 bases from V and 0 bases from J, leaving 9 bases between. This CDR3 is built from 14 residues. Per the germline V gene, CDR1 is MDHEN and CDR2 is SYDVKM.

V and J are TRBV7-9 and TRBJ2-3, with TRBD2 matching 7 bases. The trim removed 1 base at V and 2 bases at J, leaving 3 bases unmatched. This CDR3 is 15 amino acids long. The germline CDR1 and CDR2 sequences are SEHNR and FQNEAQ (reference sequence). DNA for the CDR3: TGTGCCAGCAGCTTAGGGCTAGCGGACACAGATACGCAGTATTTT. It translates to CASSLGLADTDTQYF. Based on the CDR3 plus reference TRBV7-9 and TRBJ2-3, the full variable domain is DTGVSQNPRHKITKRGQNVTFRCDPISEHNRLYWYRQTLGQGPEFLTYFQNEAQLEKSRLLSDRFSAERPKGSFSTLEIQRTEQGDSAMYLCASSLGLADTDTQYFGPGTRLTVL.

The V call is TRBV18, the J call TRBJ2-3, with D unclear. The V gene's germline CDR1 is KGHSH and CDR2 LQKENI. V lost 1 base and J lost 2, with 7 bases in between. The CDR3 runs to 14 residues. The CDR3 DNA is TGTGCCAGCTCACCACGTCAGAACACAGATACGCAGTATTTT. Translation: CASSPRQNTDTQYF.

The chain couples TRBV4-1 to TRBJ2-5; 12 bases agree with TRBD1. V dropped 1 base and J dropped 5; count of bases not matched to a gene: 11. The CDR3 contains 18 residues. Germline V gene data show CDR1 as MGHRA and CDR2 as YSYEKL. This chain's CDR3 is CASSQAKAGTGGIETQYF. Written as DNA, the CDR3 is TGCGCCAGCAGCCAAGCAAAAGCCGGGACAGGGGGCATCGAGACCCAGTACTTC.

The chain is built from TRBV5-6 and TRBJ1-2; possibly TRBD1 for D (5 bases). The CDR3 loop spans 15 amino acids. V was trimmed by 4 bases and J by 11 bases, leaving 24 bases between them. Germline V gene data show CDR1 as SGHDT and CDR2 as YYEEEE. CDR3 nucleotides: TGTGCCAGCAGCCAACTTACGCAGGGCGGCCTTTCTTACACCTTC. Protein sequence: CASSQLTQGGLSYTF.

V usage is TRBV10-2 and J usage is TRBJ1-5; TRBD1 matches 10 bases. V lost 8 bases to trimming and J lost 5 bases; unmatched junction nucleotides: 9. The CDR3 totals 15 residues. Looked up from germline, CDR1 is WSHSY and CDR2 is SAAADI. The DNA for the CDR3 is TGCGCCAGCTCGATTATGACAGGGGGCGATCAGCCCCAGCATTTT. Protein sequence: CASSIMTGGDQPQHF.

Here the CDR3 reads CASSLGRQGASEQYF. The CDR3 bases are TGTGCCAGCAGCTTAGGGAGACAGGGGGCGAGCGAGCAGTACTTC. The genes are TRBV7-8 and TRBJ2-7, with 10 bases matching TRBD1. Germline V gene sequence: CDR1 SGHVS, CDR2 FQNEAQ. The CDR3 runs 15 residues. V was clipped by 1 base and J by 6 bases; unmatched bases: 6.

The CDR3 loop is CASSDAPSGTSYEQYF. For the CDR3, the DNA is TGTGCCAGCAGTGACGCCCCCAGCGGGACCTCCTACGAGCAGTACTTC. The V gene is TRBV6-4, the J gene TRBJ2-7, with 7 bases lining up with TRBD2. The CDR3 length is 16 residues. V shed 2 bases, J shed 0 bases, and the junction held 7 bases outside the gene matches. Germline assignment: CDR1 MRHNA and CDR2 SNTAGT.

The chain combines TRBV29-1 with TRBJ2-1, with 10 bases aligning to TRBD2. CDR3 length: 14 residues. Trimming at V came to 7 bases and at J to 7 bases, leaving 10 bases not matched to a gene. Germline CDR1 SQVTM, CDR2 ANQGSEA. The CDR3 protein is CSAVAGGAQNEQFF. The CDR3 region has the DNA TGCAGCGCCGTAGCGGGAGGTGCTCAAAATGAGCAGTTCTTC.

The J gene is TRBJ2-5, the V gene TRBV30, with 10 bases identical to TRBD1. V was pared by 4 bases and J by 3 bases, with 5 bases of the junction left unmatched. The CDR3 contains 14 residues. Germline CDR1 and CDR2: GTSNPN and SVGIG (reference sequence). The CDR3 loop reads CAWTGQGEKETQYF. DNA for the CDR3: TGTGCCTGGACCGGACAGGGGGAAAAAGAGACCCAGTACTTC. The complete variable domain, with remaining parts taken from reference TRBV30 and TRBJ2-5, reads SQTIHQWPATLVQPVGSPLSLECTVEGTSNPNLYWYRQAAGRGLQLLFYSVGIGQISSEVPQNLSASRPQDRQFILSSKKLLLSDSGFYLCAWTGQGEKETQYFGPGTRLLVL.

As DNA, the CDR3 is TGTGCCAGCAGCCAAGCGGGCCTAGCGGGAGGCGAGCAGTACTTC. Amino acid sequence: CASSQAGLAGGEQYF. The genes are TRBV14 and TRBJ2-7; TRBD2 matches 11 bases. Germline lookup yields CDR1 SGHDN and CDR2 FVKESK. The CDR3 covers 15 residues. With 1 base clipped from V and 6 bases from J, the junction kept 5 bases outside the gene matches.

This chain connects TRBV19 to TRBJ1-5; 8 positions match TRBD1. V shed 4 bases, J shed 0 bases, and the junction held 8 bases outside the gene matches. CDR1 LNHDA and CDR2 SQIVND come from the germline V gene (reference sequence). CDR3 length: 17 amino acids. Here the CDR3 reads CASSTGGRRFSNQPQHF. CDR3 in DNA: TGTGCCAGTAGTACAGGGGGCCGTAGATTTAGCAATCAGCCCCAGCATTTT.

V usage is TRBV7-2 and J usage is TRBJ2-7; 10 bases map to TRBD2. CDR3 length: 15 amino acids. The V and J ends lost 6 bases and 0 bases, in that order; junction bases with no gene match: 5. The V gene's germline CDR1 is SGHTA and CDR2 FQGNSA. The CDR3 sequence: CASRFRTSGSYEQYF. In nucleotides, the CDR3 is TGTGCCAGCAGGTTCCGGACTAGCGGCTCCTACGAGCAGTACTTC.

V usage is TRBV6-1 and J usage is TRBJ2-7; 8 bases fit TRBD2. The germline gives CDR1 MNHNS, CDR2 SASEGT. The CDR3 length is 16 residues. V dropped 0 bases and J dropped 3; count of bases not matched to a gene: 7. CDR3 amino acids: CASSEADGRAGYEQYF. DNA for the CDR3: TGTGCCAGCAGTGAAGCGGACGGGAGGGCCGGCTACGAGCAGTACTTC.

Here the CDR3 reads CASSLAGTGGPREKLFF. The CDR3 DNA reads as TGTGCCAGCAGCTTAGCTGGTACAGGGGGCCCCAGGGAAAAACTGTTTTTT. V and J are TRBV7-9 and TRBJ1-4; 9 bases line up with TRBD1. V dropped 0 bases and J dropped 8; count of bases not matched to a gene: 10. Germline CDR1 and CDR2: SEHNR and FQNEAQ (reference sequence). CDR3 length: 17 amino acids.

The chain links TRBV5-1 to TRBJ2-3; 8 positions match TRBD1. J gave up 4 bases and V 4 bases, and 5 bases lay outside the gene matches. Germline V gene sequence: CDR1 SGHRS, CDR2 YFSETQ. The CDR3 has 14 amino acids. Here the CDR3 DNA reads TGCGCCAGCAGCGGACAGGGCCCTCCAGATACGCAGTATTTT. This translates into CASSGQGPPDTQYF. The full variable domain, completed using reference TRBV5-1 and TRBJ2-3, is KAGVTQTPRYLIKTRGQQVTLSCSPISGHRSVSWYQQTPGQGLQFLFEYFSETQRNKGNFPGRFSGRQFSNSRSEMNVSTLELGDSALYLCASSGQGPPDTQYFGPGTRLTVL.